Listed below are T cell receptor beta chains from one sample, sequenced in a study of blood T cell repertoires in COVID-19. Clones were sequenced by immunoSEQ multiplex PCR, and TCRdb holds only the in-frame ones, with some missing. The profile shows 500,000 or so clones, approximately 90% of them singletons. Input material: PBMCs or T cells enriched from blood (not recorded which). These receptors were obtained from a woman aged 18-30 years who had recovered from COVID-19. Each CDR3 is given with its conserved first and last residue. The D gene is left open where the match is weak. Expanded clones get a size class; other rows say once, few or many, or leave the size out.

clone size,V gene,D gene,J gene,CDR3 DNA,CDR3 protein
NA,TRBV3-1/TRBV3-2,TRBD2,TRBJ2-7,TGTGCCAGCAGCCCCCAAGGGACTAGCGGGGGGGTTTGGTACGAGCAGTACTTC,CASSPQGTSGGVWYEQYF
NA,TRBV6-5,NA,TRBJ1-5,TGTGCCAGCAGGATCAGAGGGCCCCAGCATTTT,CASRIRGPQHF
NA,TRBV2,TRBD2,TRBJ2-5,TGTGCCAGCAGTCGACTAGCGTCCCAAGAGACCCAGTACTTC,CASSRLASQETQYF
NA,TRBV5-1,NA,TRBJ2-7,TGCGCCAGCAAGGGACAATACGGCCACGAGCAGTACTTC,CASKGQYGHEQYF
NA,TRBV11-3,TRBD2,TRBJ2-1,TGTGCCAGCAGCGCCCCGGGACTAGCGTCGAAGGATGAGCAGTTCTTC,CASSAPGLASKDEQFF
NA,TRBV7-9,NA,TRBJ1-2,TGTGCCAGCAGCGTAAGTCGGCAGGCCTATGGCTACACCTTC,CASSVSRQAYGYTF
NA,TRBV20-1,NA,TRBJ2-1,TGCAGTGCGTCTAGCAACAATGAGCAGTTCTTC,CSASSNNEQFF
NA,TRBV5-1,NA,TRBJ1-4,TGCGCCAGCAGCTTGGGACAGGATAATGAAAAACTGTTTTTT,CASSLGQDNEKLFF
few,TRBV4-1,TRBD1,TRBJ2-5,TGCGCCAGCAGCCAAGATCGTTCCAGGACAGGGGAAGAGACCCAGTACTTC,CASSQDRSRTGEETQYF
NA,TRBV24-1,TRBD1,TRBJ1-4,TGTGCCACCAGTGCTACAGGGGGCAAGAATGAAAAACTGTTTTTT,CATSATGGKNEKLFF
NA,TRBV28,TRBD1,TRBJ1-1,TGTGCCAGCAGTTTGAATCCCGGGACAGCTAACACTGAAGCTTTCTTT,CASSLNPGTANTEAFF
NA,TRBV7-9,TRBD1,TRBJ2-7,TGTGCCAGCAGCCGGGACAGGGATATCTACGAGCAGTACTTC,CASSRDRDIYEQYF
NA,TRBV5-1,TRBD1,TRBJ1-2,TGCGCCAGCAGCTTGGGGACAGGGGTCTATGGCTACACCTTC,CASSLGTGVYGYTF
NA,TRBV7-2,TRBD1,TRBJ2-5,TGTGCCAGCAGCTTCTACCGGGACAGGGGAGGAGAGACCCAGTACTTC,CASSFYRDRGGETQYF
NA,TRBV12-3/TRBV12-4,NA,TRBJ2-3,TGTGCCAGCAGTTCCTCTTGGGCGGATACGCAGTATTTT,CASSSSWADTQYF
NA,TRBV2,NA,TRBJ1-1,TGTGCCAGCAAGGCCTCAGACAGGAGTGAAGCTTTCTTT,CASKASDRSEAFF
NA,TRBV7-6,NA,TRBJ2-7,TGTGCCAGCAGCTTAGAATCCCCCCCCGGGGCCTACGAGCAGTACTTC,CASSLESPPGAYEQYF
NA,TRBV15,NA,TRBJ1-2,TGTGCCACCAGCAGAGAGACAGGCAACTATGGCTACACCTTC,CATSRETGNYGYTF
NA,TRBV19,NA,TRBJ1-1,TGTGCCAGTAGTTCCACTAGGAACACTGAAGCTTTCTTT,CASSSTRNTEAFF
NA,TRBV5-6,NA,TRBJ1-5,TGTGCCAGCAGCTTCCGGGACAAAAGAGAGCCCCAGCATTTT,CASSFRDKREPQHF
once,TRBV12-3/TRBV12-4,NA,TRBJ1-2,TGTGCCAGCAGTTACAGGGCCGGGGGCTACACCTTC,CASSYRAGGYTF
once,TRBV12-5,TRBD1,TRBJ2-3,TGTGCTAGTGTCTTCACCGGACAGGGGCGGTCAGATACGCAGTATTTT,CASVFTGQGRSDTQYF
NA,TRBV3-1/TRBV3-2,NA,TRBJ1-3,TGTGCCAGCAGCCGACGGACAGCCTCTGGAAACACCATATATTTT,CASSRRTASGNTIYF
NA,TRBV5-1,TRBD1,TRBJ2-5,TGCGCCAGCAGCTTGAGGACAGGGGGCCAAGAGACCCAGTACTTC,CASSLRTGGQETQYF
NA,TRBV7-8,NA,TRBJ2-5,TGTGCCAGCAGCTTAAACTCCTTGGAGACCCAGTACTTC,CASSLNSLETQYF
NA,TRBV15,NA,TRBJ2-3,TGTGCCACCAGCAGATATCTAGCGGATACGCAGTATTTT,CATSRYLADTQYF
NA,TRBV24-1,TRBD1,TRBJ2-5,TGTGCCACCAGTGATTTGGGGACAGGGGGTCAAGAGACCCAGTACTTC,CATSDLGTGGQETQYF
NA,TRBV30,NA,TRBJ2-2,TGTGCCTCCCGGGGAACGAACACCGGGGAGCTGTTTTTT,CASRGTNTGELFF
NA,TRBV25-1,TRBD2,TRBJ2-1,TGTGCCAGCAGTCCCCTTGGGACTACCTACAATGAGCAGTTCTTC,CASSPLGTTYNEQFF
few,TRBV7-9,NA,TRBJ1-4,TGTGCCAGCAGCTTATCTTTGGGGGCACGAGAAAAACTGTTTTTT,CASSLSLGAREKLFF
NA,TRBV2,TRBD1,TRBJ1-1,TGTGCCAGCAGCCCCGGGACAGGGGGATCGATAACTGAAGCTTTCTTT,CASSPGTGGSITEAFF
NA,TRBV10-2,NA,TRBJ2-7,TGCGCCAGCAGTGAAGGGGGGGCCTACGAGCAGTACTTC,CASSEGGAYEQYF
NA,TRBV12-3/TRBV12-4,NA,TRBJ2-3,TGTGCCAGCATTCTCGGGGGCACAGATACGCAGTATTTT,CASILGGTDTQYF
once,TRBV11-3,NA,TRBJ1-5,TGTGCCAGCAGCTTCAATAGCAATCAGCCCCAGCATTTT,CASSFNSNQPQHF
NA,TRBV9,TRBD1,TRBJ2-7,TGTGCCAGCAGCCCGGGACAGGAGAGCTCCTACGAGCAGTACTTC,CASSPGQESSYEQYF
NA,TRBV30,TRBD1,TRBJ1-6,TGTGCCTGGGAACGGACAGGGGATTCACCCCTCCACTTT,CAWERTGDSPLHF
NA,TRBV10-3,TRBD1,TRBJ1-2,TGTGCCATCAGTGAGCAATCTGGGACAGCCGATCTCTATGGCTACACCTTC,CAISEQSGTADLYGYTF
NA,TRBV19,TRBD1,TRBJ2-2,TGTGCCAGTAGTATGCCCAGGGGGCACACCGGGGAGCTGTTTTTT,CASSMPRGHTGELFF
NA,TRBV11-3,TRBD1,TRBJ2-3,TGTGCCAGCAGTACCGGACAGGGCTCAGATACGCAGTATTTT,CASSTGQGSDTQYF
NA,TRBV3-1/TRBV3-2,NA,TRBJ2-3,TGTGCCAGCAGCCGCGGAAAAATTATAACTAGCACAGATACGCAGTATTTT,CASSRGKIITSTDTQYF
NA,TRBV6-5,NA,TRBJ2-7,TGTGCCAGCAGCCCCTTTCAAGGGGAAACCTACGAGCAGTACTTC,CASSPFQGETYEQYF
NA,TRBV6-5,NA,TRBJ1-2,TGTGCCAGCAGAAGAACAGGGTTCTATGGCTACACCTTC,CASRRTGFYGYTF